Described below is a single T cell receptor (beta chain) sequence and its context. The antigen is not known. Sequencing was performed with immunoSEQ multiplex PCR; in TCRdb, only in-frame clones are kept and a portion is missing. The table has some 82,000 clones, 91% seen once; the top ten hold about 2%. These data belong to a study of OX40 agonist ivuxolimab in advanced cancers. Study summary: Two patients with cutaneous melanoma and one with hepatocellular carcinoma, three in total, showed partial responses.

With V trimmed by 3 bases and J by 6 bases, 10 bases remained unmatched. The CDR3 has 16 amino acids. CDR1 and CDR2 (germline): SNHLY, FYNNEI. Regarding the study as a whole: Antigen targets of the expanded peripheral T cells went undetermined. Individuals who were partial responders at 0.1-3.0 mg/kg had clonal expansion that ranked among the lowest.

The origin of this receptor is an adult with an advanced solid tumor such as melanoma, head and neck, liver or kidney cancer. The sample was CD4+ or CD8+ T cells sorted from blood, taken in a trial of the OX40 agonist ivuxolimab. V is TRBV2 and J is TRBJ1-4; TRBD1 matches 7 bases. CDR3 region: CASSDQPPGQYEKLFF. The CDR3 DNA follows: TGTGCCAGCAGTGATCAACCTCCGGGACAGTATGAAAAACTGTTTTTT.